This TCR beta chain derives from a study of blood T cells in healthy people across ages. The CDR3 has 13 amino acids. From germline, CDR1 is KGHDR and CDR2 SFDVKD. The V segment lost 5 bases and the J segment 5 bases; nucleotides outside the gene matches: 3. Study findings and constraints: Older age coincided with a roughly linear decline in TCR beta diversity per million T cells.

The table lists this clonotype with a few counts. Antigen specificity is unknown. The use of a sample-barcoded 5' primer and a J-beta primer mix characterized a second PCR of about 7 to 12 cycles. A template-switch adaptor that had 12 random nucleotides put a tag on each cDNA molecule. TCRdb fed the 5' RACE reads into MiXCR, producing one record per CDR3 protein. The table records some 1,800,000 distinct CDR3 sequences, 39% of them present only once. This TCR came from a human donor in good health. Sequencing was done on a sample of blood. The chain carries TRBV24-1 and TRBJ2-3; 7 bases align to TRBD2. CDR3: CATSGGRGDTQYF. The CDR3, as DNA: TGTGCCACCAGTGGTGGGAGGGGAGATACGCAGTATTTT.